This TCR beta chain came from a study of vaccination effects on CD4 cells after COVID-19. Generated by immunoSEQ multiplex PCR, the TCRdb table keeps only in-frame clones and is missing some. The sample has tens of thousands of clones; over 60% are singletons. Ahead of sequencing, the ViraFEST assay grew antigen-specific CD4+ T cells using viral peptide pools. It was after roughly 11 days of culture that CD4+ T cells were isolated. Participants were vaccinated with two doses of either the BNT162b2 or mRNA-1273 vaccine. For this clone: Antigen unknown.

CDR1 and CDR2 from the germline V gene are MDHEN and SYDVKM. The CDR3 is 15 residues long. The V gene lost 1 base and the J gene lost 8 bases, with 14 bases spanning the gap. This TCR was sampled from a human donor who received a COVID-19 vaccine. The rearrangement uses TRBV28 and TRBJ2-2; D remains unclear. The sequencing here drew on CD4+ T cells from PBMCs cultured with HCoV-OC43 spike peptides, taken after COVID-19 vaccination. Subset defined: HCoV-OC43 spike overlapping peptide pool stimulation. CDR3 amino acids: CASSLYGLGLGELFF. DNA of the CDR3: TGTGCCAGCAGTTTATACGGCCTTGGGTTAGGGGAGCTGTTTTTT.